This T cell receptor (beta chain) was captured in a study of shared clonotypes between healthy human individuals (TCRdb year 2020). With respect to the entire study: The cohort included three men and a couple of women between 18 and 49 years of age. For each donor, CD4 naive and CD4 memory were each given three plates, CD8 naive was given two plates, and CD8 memory was given one plate. To estimate repertoire size and how much clonotypes are shared between individuals, the study performed deep sequencing of blood TCR repertoires from roughly five healthy adults. To increase sequencing depth and limit assay-specific biases, different laboratories used diverse techniques to prepare libraries and sequence TCR repertoires. Between about 0.94 and 8.9 billion PBMCs per donor were obtained by leukapheresis.

Based on the germline V gene (reference sequence), the CDR1 and CDR2 sequences are LNHDA and SQIVND. Including cysteine and phenylalanine, the CDR3 has 15 amino acids. Left in the record is the CDR3 DNA by itself, 45 bases read in frame from the first base. At the junction V is shortened by 5 bases and J by 3 bases, with 17 bases in between. Donors were healthy HIV-negative adults with no recently reported acute infections or vaccinations. Every donor was a Caucasian adult living in Nashville, Tennessee, USA. CD8 memory samples combined magnetically selected CD45RO+ cells with CCR7-negative CD45RA+ effector memory (TemRA) cells. Blood was obtained by leukapheresis, after which PBMCs were separated by Ficoll-Histopaque density gradient centrifugation and cryopreserved in liquid nitrogen vapor phase. Analytical flow cytometry was used to check the purity and quantity of every magnetically sorted T cell population. Each sorted fraction had its genomic DNA isolated and then quantified by UV absorbance on a Nanodrop 2000c.

The table lists this clone with a count of one. Its recognized antigen is unknown. No much larger clone is present one base from it, and per-base qualities are unavailable. Using the deep immunoSEQ assay, TCR CDR3 regions were amplified from genomic DNA by multiplex PCR. Extracted genomic DNA from each cell subset was distributed evenly across all wells of several immunoSEQ 96-well plates, and each plate was treated as a replicate. For sorted subsets, each replicate PCR was loaded with about 200 ng genomic DNA, equivalent to approximately 33,000 T cell genomes. Purified libraries were measured with a Qubit 3.0 fluorometer, size-checked on a Bioanalyzer 2100, and measured again with the KAPA Library Quantification kit. Every immunoSEQ 96-well plate was sequenced on a dedicated single-read 150-cycle Illumina NextSeq 550 flow cell. The original methods were these. Because the immunoSEQ output held only junctional sequences and lacked quality scores, the filtering could not match the filtering applied to full-length reads. Sequences were annotated with PyIR, a Python wrapper for IgBLAST v1.9, using IMGT germline references to assign V/J genes and CDR3. Reads were filtered out if the reads had weak V/J assignments (E-value above 1e-6), no CDR3, stop codons, out-of-frame junctions, or ambiguous translated residues. A V3J clonotype was defined by an identical inferred V gene, J gene, and CDR3 amino acid sequence. Percentage overlap between repertoires was computed as shared unique clonotypes divided by the size of the smaller repertoire. Richness of each repertoire was evaluated using RTK rarefaction, the Chao1 estimator, and Recon v2.1 estimates of unobserved clonotypes. Generation probabilities were computed with OLGA for all TCRbeta clonotypes obtained by the gDNA method from several donors. TCRdb limited this immuneACCESS table to in-frame rearrangements with V and J called. A share of clones is missing; checked studies link under half to unresolved V genes, and the rest is unexplained. V and J calls and clone size are copied from that table; D and trimming were computed from the DNA. The table for this sample lists 110,000 or so clones; about 70% of them were counted only once. The top ten hold 20% to 25% of the sample.

On the study overall, not on this receptor specifically: Naive subsets generally had larger estimated clonotype richness than memory subsets did. About 5% of naive CD4, roughly 3.5% of naive CD8, roughly 2.5% of memory CD4, and around 0.4% of memory CD8 clonotypes were shared across a handful of donors. The small number of donors limited the genetic and exposure-history diversity represented. Even with the large sequencing depth, rarefaction of the sorted-subset datasets indicated that sequencing was incomplete. Based on pairwise subsampling, the degree of clonotype sharing among donors was expected to be affected by sequencing depth. Only blood was sampled, and tissue TCR repertoires likely differ from those in blood. Compared with non-shared clonotypes, the clonotypes found in all four sorted-subset donors had higher generation probabilities.

The specimen sequenced was memory CD8+ T cells sorted from blood. The cell subset or site label, as the study defines it: CD45RO+ cells pooled with CCR7-negative TemRA cells. This chain joins TRBV19 to TRBJ2-7, with no D gene named confidently. The TCR originated in a young woman in good health. The base sequence is TGTGCCAGTAGTGCTGGTAGTGCCCCTCTCTACGAGCAGTACTTC. Its translation is CASSAGSAPLYEQYF.